The entry below describes one T cell receptor (beta chain). Antigen unknown. The CDR3 totals 22 residues. The germline V gene encodes CDR1 LNHNV and CDR2 YYDKDF (reference sequence). Trimming removed 0 bases from V and 5 bases from J, with 34 bases in between. This specimen comes from a study of CD8+ T cells in alopecia areata. For the study at large: Treatment with tofacitinib (6 to 18 months) was followed by 6 months off drug. Study-level findings and limits: Researchers report lesional scalp, most notably alopecia totalis/universalis, outstripped normal scalp in clonality. Resident alphabeta T-cell populations of normal skin are likewise subject to sequencing in scalp samples.

Sequencing templates came from extracted RNA that was reverse transcribed into cDNA. Assay: immunoSEQ multiplex PCR; the TCRdb copy retains only in-frame clones and omits some. The data contain approximately 13,000 clones, roughly 57% of them singletons. Those with alopecia areata gave lesional scalp punch biopsies and peripheral blood. The sequence came from a human donor with alopecia areata. Sequencing was carried out using skin. The chain recombines TRBV15 with TRBJ2-5; a possible D gene is TRBD2 (6 bases). CDR3 DNA: TGTGCCACCAGCAGAGATCGGGGGTCTCCCGAACAGGTCAAAGGGGTAGGGGAGACCCAGTACTTC. Its protein product is CATSRDRGSPEQVKGVGETQYF.